The T cell receptor (beta chain) under discussion was sequenced for a study of Tregs in tolerant kidney transplant recipients. This table comes from immunoSEQ multiplex PCR, and its TCRdb copy is limited to in-frame clones, with some not included. The repertoire includes 81,000 or so clones, 91% of them detected once, and around 1.6% sits in the top ten. Related graft donors supplied nonmyeloablative bone marrow transplants, and mixed chimerism was transient. The CDR3 has 12 residues. Germline CDR1 SGHTA, CDR2 FQGNSA. Concerning this clone itself: Mismatch with germline at one junction end may stem from a read error.

This rearrangement joins TRBV7-2 to TRBJ1-6; D unclear. Sample: CD4+ T cells from blood (PBMCs), taken 24 months after the transplant. This TCR was sampled from a human patient who received a combined kidney and bone marrow transplant. Some T cells may arise from the graft donor. Here the CDR3 DNA reads TGTGCCAGCAGCTCCACTAATTCCCCCCTCCACTTT. Its translation: CASSSTNSPLHF.